This T cell receptor (beta chain) appears in the sequencing data of a study of T-cell memory formation after mild COVID-19. V was clipped by 2 bases and J by 1 base, with 10 bases between them. Germline CDR1 SGHTA, CDR2 FQGNSA. This CDR3 comprises 15 residues. This clonotype was counted a few times. TCRdb recomputed calls from the 5' RACE reads with MiXCR, one row per CDR3 protein. The sample gives roughly 550,000 distinct CDR3 sequences, around 21% of which show up once; roughly an eighth is in the top ten. Material for sequencing was PBMCs or a T cell subset sorted from them (not recorded which). The J gene is TRBJ2-3, the V gene TRBV7-2; D is undetermined. The sequence derives from an adult woman who had mild COVID-19 (a few samples of this study predate the infection). Cell type and time point are not known. This chain's CDR3 is CASSLRLKRTDTQYF. CDR3 DNA: TGTGCCAGCAGCTTACGGTTGAAACGCACAGATACGCAGTATTTT.